This T cell receptor beta chain emerged from a study of a mutant IDH1 vaccine in newly diagnosed glioma. As for the study in general: Vaccination of patients was performed eight times, in weeks 1, 3, 5, 7, 11, 15, 19 and 23. Investigators started vaccination 4-6 weeks after radiotherapy alone, or with temozolomide cycles.

This clone was seen once. The antigen is undetermined. Generated by immunoSEQ multiplex PCR, the TCRdb table keeps only in-frame clones and is missing some. The table includes around 60,000 clones, roughly 85% detected once. Time point noted: week 23, last vaccination. With topical imiquimod, each dose of the vaccine consisted of 300 ug of mutant IDH1 20-mer peptide. Patients carried new grade 3 or 4 IDH1-mutant astrocytomas lacking nuclear ATRX. The sequence came from a man aged 25 to 45 with glioma. The sample was PBMCs, taken from a glioma patient whose treatment included an IDH1 peptide vaccine.

CDR3 amino acids: CASSWSSGASTDTQYF. The CDR3 region has the DNA TGTGCCAGCAGCTGGTCTAGCGGGGCTAGCACAGATACGCAGTATTTT. J is TRBJ2-3 and V is TRBV7-6, with 9 bases lining up with TRBD2. Germline V gene sequence: CDR1 SGHVS, CDR2 FNYEAQ. CDR3 length equals 16 residues. V shed 4 bases, J shed 0 bases, and the junction held 5 bases outside the gene matches.